These T cell receptor beta chains were read from a single sample in a study of shared clonotypes between healthy human individuals. Data came from immunoSEQ multiplex PCR; TCRdb stores just in-frame clones and leaves some out. The data hold roughly 1,500,000 clones, with 98% observed a single time. Material for sequencing was naive CD4+ T cells sorted from blood. The source is a man aged 25 to 45 in good health. Each CDR3 is given without its conserved first and last residue. Clone size is stated in some rows and not others, as once, few, many or a class when expanded.

V gene: TRBV4-1
J gene: TRBJ1-5
clone size: -
CDR3 protein: ASSHTGERYQPQH

V gene: TRBV5-4
J gene: TRBJ2-3
clone size: -
CDR3 protein: ASSFLTASGTLDTQY

V gene: TRBV5-4
J gene: TRBJ2-7
clone size: -
CDR3 protein: ASSDQGGEQY

V gene: TRBV7-8
J gene: TRBJ2-7
clone size: -
CDR3 protein: ASSASPGFREQY

V gene: TRBV18
J gene: TRBJ2-3
clone size: -
CDR3 protein: ASSPPGLAATDTQY

V gene: TRBV5-6
J gene: TRBJ2-2
clone size: -
CDR3 protein: ASSFSTSGRPGELF

V gene: TRBV2
J gene: TRBJ1-2
clone size: -
CDR3 protein: ASSDGGRSYGYT

V gene: TRBV7-9
J gene: TRBJ2-1
clone size: once
CDR3 protein: ADGLAGASEQF

V gene: TRBV28
J gene: TRBJ1-5
clone size: -
CDR3 protein: ASRTPGQGYQPQH

V gene: TRBV29-1
J gene: TRBJ2-7
clone size: -
CDR3 protein: SVGPLAGVSEQY

V gene: TRBV19
J gene: TRBJ2-7
clone size: -
CDR3 protein: ASSMGSGNRYEQY

V gene: TRBV10-3
J gene: TRBJ1-3
clone size: -
CDR3 protein: AIKEGQDDSGNTIY

V gene: TRBV2
J gene: TRBJ1-1
clone size: -
CDR3 protein: ASTLWPGQGASMNTEAF

V gene: TRBV18
J gene: TRBJ1-5
clone size: -
CDR3 protein: ASSPGQGSNQPQH

V gene: TRBV29-1
J gene: TRBJ2-3
clone size: -
CDR3 protein: SVESASPTGAGITDTQY

V gene: TRBV7-8
J gene: TRBJ2-7
clone size: -
CDR3 protein: ASSLAGISYEQY

V gene: TRBV5-1
J gene: TRBJ2-7
clone size: -
CDR3 protein: ASSKMLAGGPNEQY

V gene: TRBV6-1
J gene: TRBJ1-1
clone size: -
CDR3 protein: ASSDRGRPNTEAF

V gene: TRBV28
J gene: TRBJ1-2
clone size: once
CDR3 protein: ASSLREHYGYT

V gene: TRBV18
J gene: TRBJ2-1
clone size: -
CDR3 protein: ASSPKLGNEQF

V gene: TRBV2
J gene: TRBJ1-5
clone size: -
CDR3 protein: ASSVYLDQPQH

V gene: TRBV7-8
J gene: TRBJ2-7
clone size: -
CDR3 protein: ASSWTSEVYEQY

V gene: TRBV19
J gene: TRBJ1-2
clone size: few
CDR3 protein: ASSTRAATYGYT

V gene: TRBV5-1
J gene: TRBJ2-7
clone size: -
CDR3 protein: ASSLARGRSSGDSYEQY

V gene: TRBV10-1
J gene: TRBJ2-7
clone size: -
CDR3 protein: ASRSQAGNEQY

V gene: TRBV7-9
J gene: TRBJ1-2
clone size: -
CDR3 protein: ASSLEYQDHGYT

V gene: TRBV5-5
J gene: TRBJ2-7
clone size: -
CDR3 protein: ASSLQGYEQY

V gene: TRBV6-5
J gene: TRBJ1-2
clone size: -
CDR3 protein: ASSWTAANYGYT

V gene: TRBV15
J gene: TRBJ2-1
clone size: -
CDR3 protein: ATSNGERPSYNEQF

V gene: TRBV6-5
J gene: TRBJ2-1
clone size: -
CDR3 protein: ASSYPSVWGYNEQF

V gene: TRBV29-1
J gene: TRBJ1-2
clone size: -
CDR3 protein: SVDSPRQGRSSNYGYT

V gene: TRBV11-2
J gene: TRBJ2-1
clone size: -
CDR3 protein: ASSGRGSYNEQF

V gene: TRBV9
J gene: TRBJ2-3
clone size: -
CDR3 protein: ASSVSSGRSGDTQY

V gene: TRBV14
J gene: TRBJ1-1
clone size: few
CDR3 protein: ASSHRTGRDTEAF

V gene: TRBV7-9
J gene: TRBJ2-7
clone size: few
CDR3 protein: ASSHTYEQY

V gene: TRBV5-4
J gene: TRBJ1-4
clone size: -
CDR3 protein: ASSLGGATNEKLF